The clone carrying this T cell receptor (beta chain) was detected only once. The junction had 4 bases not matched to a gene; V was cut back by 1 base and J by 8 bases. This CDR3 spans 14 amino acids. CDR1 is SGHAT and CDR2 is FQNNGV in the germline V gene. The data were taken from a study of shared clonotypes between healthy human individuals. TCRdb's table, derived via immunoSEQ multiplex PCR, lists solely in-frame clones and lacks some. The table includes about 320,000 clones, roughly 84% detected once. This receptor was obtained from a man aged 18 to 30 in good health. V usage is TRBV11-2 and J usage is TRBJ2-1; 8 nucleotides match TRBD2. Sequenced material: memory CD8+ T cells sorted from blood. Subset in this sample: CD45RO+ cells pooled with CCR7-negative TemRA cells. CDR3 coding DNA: TGTGCCAGCAGCTTAGTTAGCGGGACGGATGAGCAGTTCTTC. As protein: CASSLVSGTDEQFF.